The present T cell receptor beta chain was sequenced within a study of T cell responses to AZD1222 COVID-19 vaccine. Measured with immunoSEQ multiplex PCR; TCRdb has only the in-frame clones, and not every one. The sample holds around 53,000 clones, more than 70% seen once. This CDR3 contains 15 residues. The germline V gene encodes CDR1 MNHEY and CDR2 SVGAGI. Trimming shortened V by 4 bases and J by 3 bases, and 16 bases separated the two germline ends. This TCR was recovered from an adult in good health. V usage is TRBV6-5 and J usage is TRBJ2-7; tentative D call: TRBD1 (6 bases). This specimen was peripheral blood, taken on day 0 of MenACWY control vaccination. The CDR3 bases are TGTGCCAGCAGTTCGACTGTGGACAGCCGCTACGAGCAGTACTTC. Encoded protein: CASSSTVDSRYEQYF.